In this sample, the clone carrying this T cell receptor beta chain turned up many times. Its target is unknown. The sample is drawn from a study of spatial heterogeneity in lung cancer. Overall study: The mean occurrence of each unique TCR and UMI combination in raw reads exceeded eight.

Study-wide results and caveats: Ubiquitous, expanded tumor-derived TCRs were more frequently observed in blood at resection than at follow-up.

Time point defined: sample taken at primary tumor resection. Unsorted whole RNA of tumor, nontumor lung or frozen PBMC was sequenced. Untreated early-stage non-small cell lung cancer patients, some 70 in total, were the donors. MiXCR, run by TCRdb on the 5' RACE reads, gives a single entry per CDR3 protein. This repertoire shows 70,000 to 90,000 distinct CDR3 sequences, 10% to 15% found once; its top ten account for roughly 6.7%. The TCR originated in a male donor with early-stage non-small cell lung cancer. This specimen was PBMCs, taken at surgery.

CDR3: CASSDIVNGGFF. DNA for the CDR3: TGTGCCAGCAGTGATATCGTTAACGGGGGTTTCTTT. The chain employs TRBV2 and TRBJ1-1; D may be TRBD1 (5 bases). CDR3 length: 12 amino acids. Trimming left V 3 bases short and J 13 bases short, with 15 bases between. Germline V lookup: CDR1 SNHLY, CDR2 FYNNEI.